Listed below are T cell receptor beta chains from one sample, sequenced in a study of T cell responses to AZD1222 COVID-19 vaccine. Sequencing was performed with immunoSEQ multiplex PCR; in TCRdb, only in-frame clones are kept and a portion is missing. The data show some 150,000 clones, around 90% seen once. This specimen consisted of peripheral blood, obtained 28 days after the second dose of the MenACWY control vaccine. The receptor source for this set is an adult who received the MenACWY meningococcal vaccine as a control. CDR3s include the opening cysteine and the closing phenylalanine or tryptophan. The order of the fields is J gene, V gene, D gene, CDR3 protein, CDR3 DNA. A D gene is named only where the DNA matches it firmly.

J: TRBJ2-5; V: TRBV10-1; D: TRBD1; CDR3: CASTGTGEETQYF; DNA: TGCGCCAGCACCGGGACAGGGGAAGAGACCCAGTACTTC
J: TRBJ2-2; V: TRBV7-3; D: -; CDR3: CASSLTGGHTTGELFF; DNA: TGTGCCAGCAGCTTAACTGGGGGACACACCACCGGGGAGCTGTTTTTT
J: TRBJ2-7; V: TRBV28; D: -; CDR3: CASTTGPYSYEQYF; DNA: TGTGCCAGCACGACAGGTCCTTACTCCTACGAGCAGTACTTC
J: TRBJ1-2; V: TRBV2; D: -; CDR3: CASRIRGAYGYTF; DNA: TGTGCCAGCAGGATCAGGGGCGCCTATGGCTACACCTTC
J: TRBJ1-5; V: TRBV27; D: -; CDR3: CASSLAGSSNQPQHF; DNA: TGTGCCAGCAGTTTGGCTGGGTCTAGCAATCAGCCCCAGCATTTT
J: TRBJ1-1; V: TRBV4-3; D: -; CDR3: CASSQTVNTEAFF; DNA: TGCGCCAGCAGTCAAACAGTGAACACTGAAGCTTTCTTT
J: TRBJ1-6; V: TRBV19; D: TRBD1; CDR3: CASRPGQGNSPLHF; DNA: TGTGCCAGTAGGCCGGGACAGGGAAACTCACCCCTCCACTTT
J: TRBJ1-5; V: TRBV7-9; D: -; CDR3: CASSSGDSNQPQHF; DNA: TGTGCCAGCAGCTCCGGGGACAGCAATCAGCCCCAGCATTTT
J: TRBJ1-2; V: TRBV7-9; D: -; CDR3: CASSLLGVGQGIHGYTF; DNA: TGTGCCAGCAGCTTACTAGGTGTCGGGCAGGGCATCCATGGCTACACCTTC
J: TRBJ2-7; V: TRBV7-2; D: -; CDR3: CASSSDSPYEQYF; DNA: TGTGCCAGCAGCTCGGACAGTCCCTACGAGCAGTACTTC
J: TRBJ2-5; V: TRBV28; D: -; CDR3: CASSLRGQETQYF; DNA: TGTGCCAGCAGTTTGCGGGGCCAAGAGACCCAGTACTTC
J: TRBJ1-2; V: TRBV27; D: -; CDR3: CASSQDGGRSYGYTF; DNA: TGTGCCAGCAGCCAGGACGGGGGTCGGAGCTATGGCTACACCTTC